These 17 T cell receptor beta chains came from one sample sequenced in a study of shared clonotypes between healthy human individuals. Some clones are missing from TCRdb's copy, which holds only in-frame ones; the method was immunoSEQ multiplex PCR. The data show around 600,000 clones, less than 98% seen once. The sequenced sample was naive CD4+ T cells sorted from blood. Subset described: CD45RA+ positively selected. These receptor sequences come from a woman in her thirties in good health.

V is TRBV2 and J is TRBJ2-1; D call uncertain. The CDR3 extends over 12 amino acids. The V gene's germline CDR1 is SNHLY and CDR2 FYNNEI. Trimming removed 6 bases at V and 7 bases at J, with 10 bases between. CDR3 bases: TGTGCCAGCAGCCTAGGAGAAAATGAGCAGTTCTTC. Translated, it gives CASSLGENEQFF.

This sequence joins TRBV10-3 and TRBJ1-6; D is possibly TRBD1 (6 bases). CDR1 is ENHRY and CDR2 is SYGVKD in the germline V gene. Trimming stripped 6 bases from V and 3 bases from J, with 12 bases between. CDR3 size: 15 residues. The CDR3 region has the DNA TGTGCCATCAGGACTGGACAGAACTATAATTCACCCCTCCACTTT. Protein: CAIRTGQNYNSPLHF.

The gene calls are TRBV28 and TRBJ2-3, with 15 bases fitting TRBD2. CDR1 MDHEN and CDR2 SYDVKM come from the germline V gene. V shed 2 bases and J 12 bases; nucleotides not matched to a gene: 6. The CDR3 covers 15 residues. This CDR3 is CASSLDGTSGRSQYF. The DNA of the CDR3 is TGTGCCAGCAGTTTAGACGGGACTAGCGGGAGGTCTCAGTATTTT.

J is TRBJ2-6 and V is TRBV28; 9 bases match TRBD1. Germline CDR1 is MDHEN and CDR2 is SYDVKM. V lost 1 base, J lost 0 bases, and 10 bases stayed unmatched. The CDR3 extends over 20 amino acids. The CDR3 protein is CASSLSRDRETGSGANVLTF. The CDR3 DNA is TGTGCCAGCAGTTTATCAAGGGACAGGGAGACGGGCTCTGGGGCCAACGTCCTGACTTTC.

This clone was detected only once. This sequence joins TRBV7-9 and TRBJ2-1; D call uncertain. The CDR3 extends over 14 amino acids. Trimming left V 1 base short and J 9 bases short, with 13 bases between. Germline-derived CDR1 and CDR2 are SEHNR and FQNEAQ (reference sequence). The CDR3 region is CASSLGGFLGEQFF. The CDR3 nucleotides are TGTGCCAGCAGCTTAGGCGGATTCCTGGGTGAGCAGTTCTTC.

The chain uses TRBV4-2 and TRBJ1-2; 7 bases map to TRBD1. In germline, CDR1 is LGHNA, CDR2 YNFKEQ. The CDR3 totals 17 residues. V gave up 1 base and J gave up 4 bases; unmatched junction bases: 12. The CDR3 protein is CASSQATIQQGSYGYTF. The DNA of the CDR3 is TGTGCCAGCAGCCAAGCGACGATCCAACAGGGGTCCTATGGCTACACCTTC.

The chain recombines TRBV5-1 with TRBJ1-4; 10 bases match TRBD1. This CDR3 spans 15 amino acids. V lost 4 bases and J lost 5; bases outside the gene matches: 5. CDR1 and CDR2 from the germline V gene are SGHRS and YFSETQ. The CDR3 reads CASSDRDRGNEKLFF. DNA for the CDR3: TGCGCCAGCAGCGACCGGGACAGGGGCAATGAAAAACTGTTTTTT.

The CDR3 coding sequence is TGCGCCGGACGGGGGGGCCGACGGTCTATCTACGAGCAGTACTTC. This codes for CAGRGGRRSIYEQYF. The chain recombines TRBV5-1 with TRBJ2-7; 8 bases are a match to TRBD2. The germline CDR1 and CDR2 sequences are SGHRS and YFSETQ. The CDR3 loop spans 15 amino acids. The junction had 15 bases not matched to a gene; V was cut back by 10 bases and J by 3 bases. Full variable domain (outside the CDR3, taken from reference TRBV5-1 and TRBJ2-7): KAGVTQTPRYLIKTRGQQVTLSCSPISGHRSVSWYQQTPGQGLQFLFEYFSETQRNKGNFPGRFSGRQFSNSRSEMNVSTLELGDSALYLCAGRGGRRSIYEQYFGPGTRLTVT.

This rearrangement joins TRBV5-8 to TRBJ2-2; D gene uncertain. Germline CDR1 SGHTS, CDR2 YDEGEE. V was cut by 5 bases and J by 2 bases, with 7 bases left in between. The CDR3 contains 13 residues. CDR3 in amino acids: CASRQYNTGELFF. The CDR3 coding sequence is TGTGCCAGCAGGCAGTATAACACCGGGGAGCTGTTTTTT.

The chain uses TRBV11-3 and TRBJ1-1; D gene ambiguous. Trimming cost V 6 bases and J 0 bases, with 11 bases left between them. This CDR3 spans 14 amino acids. Germline lookup yields CDR1 SGHNT and CDR2 YENEEA. The CDR3 region is CASSPSQVNTEAFF. The CDR3 coding sequence is TGTGCCAGCAGTCCAAGTCAGGTGAACACTGAAGCTTTCTTT.

As for this clone: Other DNA sequences in this specimen translate into the identical CDR3. The gene calls are TRBV29-1 and TRBJ2-7; unclear D gene. From germline, CDR1 is SQVTM and CDR2 ANQGSEA. The V end was cut by 4 bases, the J end by 1 base, with 5 bases between. This CDR3 region has 11 residues. CDR3 region: CSVGTSYEQYF. In nucleotides, the CDR3 is TGCAGCGTTGGCACATCCTACGAGCAGTACTTC.

This rearrangement joins TRBV5-4 to TRBJ2-1; the D gene is possibly TRBD2 (6 bases). CDR3 size: 16 residues. Trimming took 4 bases from V and 0 from J, leaving 14 bases between them. Germline CDR1 SGHNT, CDR2 YYREEE (reference sequence). The CDR3 bases are TGTGCCAGCAGCCCCTCTAGCGAGCTCTCCTACAATGAGCAGTTCTTC. It translates to CASSPSSELSYNEQFF.

This chain connects TRBV29-1 to TRBJ2-1; D not resolved. The V end lost 8 bases, the J end lost 4 bases, and 12 bases lay between the germline ends. The germline CDR1 and CDR2 sequences are SQVTM and ANQGSEA. CDR3 length: 12 residues. CDR3 DNA: TGCAGCTTTCGGCGGAATTACAATGAGCAGTTCTTC. Translation: CSFRRNYNEQFF.

V gene TRBV11-2 combines with J gene TRBJ2-5; the D gene could be TRBD1 or TRBD2 (5 bases each). This CDR3 has 14 amino acids. Trimming stripped 7 bases from V and 4 bases from J, with 16 bases between. Germline lookup yields CDR1 SGHAT and CDR2 FQNNGV. The DNA for the CDR3 is TGTGCCAGCACCCCCCTCCCTGGGGGAGAGACCCAGTACTTC. This sequence encodes CASTPLPGGETQYF. Full variable domain (missing parts from reference TRBV11-2 and TRBJ2-5): EAGVAQSPRYKIIEKRQSVAFWCNPISGHATLYWYQQILGQGPKLLIQFQNNGVVDDSQLPKDRFSAERLKGVDSTLKIQPAKLEDSAVYLCASTPLPGGETQYFGPGTRLLVL.

This rearrangement joins TRBV15 to TRBJ2-3; TRBD2 matches 7 bases. The trim removed 5 bases at V and 2 bases at J, leaving 4 bases unmatched. The CDR3 is 14 residues long. The germline CDR1 and CDR2 sequences are LNHNV and YYDKDF (reference sequence). The CDR3 DNA follows: TGTGCCACCAGCGGGGGGGGAGACACAGATACGCAGTATTTT. Translating it yields CATSGGGDTDTQYF.

The rearrangement uses TRBV2 and TRBJ1-5; D gene unclear. The CDR3 extends over 14 amino acids. Germline V CDR1 and CDR2: SNHLY, FYNNEI. V was clipped by 4 bases and J by 9 bases, with 16 bases between them. Written as DNA, the CDR3 is TGTGCCAGCAGTGGGGAGGCCTCCGGAGGGCCCCAGCATTTT. Its protein product is CASSGEASGGPQHF.

J is TRBJ1-2 and V is TRBV5-4; tentative D call: TRBD1 (5 bases). Germline V lookup: CDR1 SGHNT, CDR2 YYREEE (reference sequence). The CDR3 is 18 amino acids. With 2 bases removed from V and 8 bases from J, the gap between germline ends came to 28 bases. CDR3 protein: CASSFESGTAGLEDGYTF. As DNA, the CDR3 is TGTGCCAGCAGCTTTGAATCCGGGACGGCCGGATTAGAGGACGGCTACACCTTC.